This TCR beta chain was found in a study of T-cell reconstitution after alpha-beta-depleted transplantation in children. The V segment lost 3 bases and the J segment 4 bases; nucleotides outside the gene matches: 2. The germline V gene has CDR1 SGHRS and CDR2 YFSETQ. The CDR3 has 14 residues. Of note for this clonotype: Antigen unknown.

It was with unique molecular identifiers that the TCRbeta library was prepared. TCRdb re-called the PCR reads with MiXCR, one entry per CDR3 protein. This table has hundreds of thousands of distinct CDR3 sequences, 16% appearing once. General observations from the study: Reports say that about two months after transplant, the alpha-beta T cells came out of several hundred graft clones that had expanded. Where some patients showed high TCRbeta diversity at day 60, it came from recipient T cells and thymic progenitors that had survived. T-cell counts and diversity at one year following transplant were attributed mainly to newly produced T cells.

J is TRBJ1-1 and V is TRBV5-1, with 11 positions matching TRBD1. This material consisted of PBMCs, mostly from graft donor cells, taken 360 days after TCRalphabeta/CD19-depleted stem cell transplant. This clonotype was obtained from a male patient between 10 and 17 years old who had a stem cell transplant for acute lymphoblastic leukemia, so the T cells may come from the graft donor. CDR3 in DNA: TGCGCCAGCAGCTGGACAGGGGGCATCACTGAAGCTTTCTTT. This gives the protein CASSWTGGITEAFF.